This record covers a single T cell receptor (beta chain). These data come from a study of T cell responses to AZD1222 COVID-19 vaccine. Overall study: Investigators merged groups given second doses at roughly 4 or roughly 12 weeks.

Libraries were prepared by immunoSEQ multiplex PCR; TCRdb keeps only in-frame clonotypes and omits some of them. The table lists roughly 120,000 clones, 87% of them singletons. CDR1 is DFQATT, CDR2 SNEGSKA, per germline (reference sequence). Trimming took 3 bases from V and 0 from J, leaving 12 bases between them. The CDR3 is 15 amino acids. V gene TRBV20-1 combines with J gene TRBJ2-1; possible D gene TRBD2, 7 bases. The sample here was peripheral blood, taken on day 0 of AZD1222 vaccination. This TCR derives from an adult in good health. DNA of the CDR3: TGCAGTGCTAGTGCGGGGGCAAGCTCCTACAATGAGCAGTTCTTC. Its translation is CSASAGASSYNEQFF.